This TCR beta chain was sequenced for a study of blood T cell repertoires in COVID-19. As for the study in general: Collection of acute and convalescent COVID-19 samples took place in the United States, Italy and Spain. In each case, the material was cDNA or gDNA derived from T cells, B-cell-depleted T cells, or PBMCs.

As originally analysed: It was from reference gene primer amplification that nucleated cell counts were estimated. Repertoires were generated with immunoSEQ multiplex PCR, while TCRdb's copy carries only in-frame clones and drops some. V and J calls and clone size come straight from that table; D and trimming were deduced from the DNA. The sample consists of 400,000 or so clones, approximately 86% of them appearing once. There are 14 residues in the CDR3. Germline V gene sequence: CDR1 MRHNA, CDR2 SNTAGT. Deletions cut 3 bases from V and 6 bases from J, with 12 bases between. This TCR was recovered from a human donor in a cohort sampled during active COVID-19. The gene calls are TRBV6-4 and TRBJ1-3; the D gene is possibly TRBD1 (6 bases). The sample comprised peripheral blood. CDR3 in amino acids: CASSEGPGANTIYF. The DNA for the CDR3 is TGTGCCAGCAGTGAGGGACCAGGGGCAAACACCATATATTTT.